Presented here are 11 T cell receptor beta chains from one specimen sequenced in a study of identifying expanded T cells in peripheral blood. TCRdb keeps only in-frame clones here, not all; method: immunoSEQ multiplex PCR. This table has about 81,000 clones, about 83% appearing once. Sequencing was carried out using blood. These receptors all come from a person between 18 and 75 years old in good health.

This clone was found once. V gene TRBV27 combines with J gene TRBJ1-1, with a possible D match to TRBD1 (5 bases). The CDR3 runs to 13 residues. Germline V gives CDR1 MNHEY, CDR2 SMNVEV (reference sequence). V gave up 6 bases and J gave up 6 bases, with 14 bases separating them. In DNA form, the CDR3 reads TGTGCCAGCAGGGAGGCAGGGAGATCTGAAGCTTTCTTT. It codes for CASREAGRSEAFF.

This clone was detected once. This chain connects TRBV19 to TRBJ1-5; D unclear. Germline CDR1 reads LNHDA; CDR2 reads SQIVND (reference sequence). Trimming stripped 7 bases from V and 4 bases from J, with 20 bases between. This CDR3 has 16 amino acids. This CDR3 is CASTGDMGIRNQPQHF. The CDR3 DNA reads TGTGCCAGTACTGGTGATATGGGAATAAGAAATCAGCCCCAGCATTTT.

V usage is TRBV4-1 and J usage is TRBJ2-7, with D hard to call. The CDR3 runs to 16 residues. V dropped 0 bases and J dropped 0 bases, with 12 bases sitting between them. Germline-derived CDR1 and CDR2 are MGHRA and YSYEKL. CDR3 sequence reads: CASSQDPSGSSYEQYF. In nucleotides, the CDR3 is TGCGCCAGCAGCCAAGACCCATCCGGGTCCTCCTACGAGCAGTACTTC.

The chain employs TRBV5-1 and TRBJ2-3; D may match TRBD1 or TRBD2 (5 bases each). The CDR3 runs to 13 residues. Germline values: CDR1 SGHRS, CDR2 YFSETQ. The V end was cut by 6 bases, the J end by 1 base, with 9 bases between. CDR3 sequence reads: CASTRDGTDTQYF. The CDR3 DNA follows: TGCGCCAGCACCCGGGACGGCACAGATACGCAGTATTTT.

This clone was seen just once. The chain is built from TRBV6-1 and TRBJ1-3; 9 bases fit TRBD1. CDR1 and CDR2 from the germline V gene are MNHNS and SASEGT. CDR3 length: 14 amino acids. With V trimmed by 4 bases and J by 4 bases, 2 bases remained unmatched. CDR3 residues: CASSAQGAGNTIYF. CDR3 DNA: TGTGCCAGCAGTGCACAGGGGGCAGGAAACACCATATATTTT.

J is TRBJ1-1 and V is TRBV7-3; 9 nucleotides agree with TRBD1. J was trimmed by 7 bases and V by 3 bases; bases with no gene match: 0. The CDR3 has 12 amino acids. The V gene's germline CDR1 is SGHTA and CDR2 FQGTGA. The CDR3: CASSLGQGEAFF. The DNA of the CDR3 is TGTGCCAGCAGCTTGGGACAGGGTGAAGCTTTCTTT.

The rearrangement joins TRBV25-1 to TRBJ2-5; a weak D match, TRBD1 (6 bases). The CDR3 sequence is 17 residues long. Trimming pared 4 bases from V and 1 base from J, leaving 19 bases between. Germline V lookup: CDR1 MGHDK, CDR2 SYGVNS. The CDR3 DNA reads as TGTGCCAGCAGTGTCGCGACAGGCGATCCGCCCCAAGAGACCCAGTACTTC. Translated, it gives CASSVATGDPPQETQYF.

This clone appeared a single time. V and J are TRBV4-3 and TRBJ2-7; 9 bases align to TRBD1. Germline lookup yields CDR1 LGHNA and CDR2 YSLEER. The CDR3 consists of 17 residues. Germline trimming cut 1 base from V and 3 bases from J; bases unmatched to any gene: 10. The CDR3 DNA is TGCGCCAGCAGCCAAGGCGGCGTGGGGACAGGGTACTACGAGCAGTACTTC. Encoded protein: CASSQGGVGTGYYEQYF.

This clone was recorded a few times. The V and J genes are TRBV25-1 and TRBJ2-7; the match to TRBD2 covers 8 bases. CDR3 size: 17 residues. In germline, CDR1 is MGHDK, CDR2 SYGVNS. V gave up 2 bases and J gave up 4 bases; unmatched junction bases: 13. The CDR3 protein is CASSEEDAGLESYEQYF. CDR3 nucleotide sequence: TGTGCCAGCAGTGAAGAGGACGCGGGACTAGAATCTTACGAGCAGTACTTC.

This clone was counted a single time. In nucleotides, the CDR3 is TGTGCCAGCAGCTTGGTATACGCTGGACAGGGTGAAGCTTTCTTT. Encoded protein: CASSLVYAGQGEAFF. The V call is TRBV5-4, the J call TRBJ1-1, with 8 bases that match TRBD1. The CDR3 contains 15 residues. Germline loops: CDR1 SGHNT, CDR2 YYREEE (reference sequence). V gave up 0 bases and J gave up 7 bases; unmatched junction bases: 8.

This clone was seen a single time. This chain uses TRBV6-1 with TRBJ2-1; the D is unclear. This CDR3 has 15 amino acids. Germline V CDR1 and CDR2: MNHNS, SASEGT. Between the trimmed V and J ends, which lost 3 bases and 0 bases, there was a span of 9 bases. Here the CDR3 reads CASSDRLSSYNEQFF. The CDR3 region has the DNA TGTGCCAGCAGTGATCGACTTAGCTCCTACAATGAGCAGTTCTTC.